This T cell receptor beta chain comes out of a study of T-cell reconstitution after alpha-beta-depleted transplantation in children. There are a few counts of this clonotype. This sample's TCRbeta library carried unique molecular identifier barcodes. Via MiXCR, TCRdb re-called the PCR reads, giving one row per CDR3 protein. The table lists some 80,000 distinct CDR3 sequences, 15% to 20% of them singletons. The CDR3 totals 13 residues. The germline V and J ends were trimmed by 1 base and 2 bases, with 4 bases remaining between them. CDR1 is SGHDT, CDR2 YYEEEE, per germline. The source is a male patient aged 2 to 10 who had a stem cell transplant for acute lymphoblastic leukemia, so the T cells may come from the graft donor. The J gene is TRBJ2-4, the V gene TRBV5-6; D gene uncertain. The sample was PBMCs, mostly from graft donor cells, taken 360 days after TCRalphabeta/CD19-depleted stem cell transplant. The CDR3 DNA follows: TGTGCCAGCAGCTTGAACTCCAAAAACATTCAGTACTTC. Translation: CASSLNSKNIQYF.